These 17 T cell receptor beta chains were sequenced from one sample in a study of T cell responses to AZD1222 COVID-19 vaccine. This table comes from immunoSEQ multiplex PCR, and its TCRdb copy is limited to in-frame clones, with some not included. In the table there are fewer than 45,000 clones, over 80% of which are singletons. This specimen consisted of peripheral blood, obtained on day 0 of AZD1222 vaccination. Every receptor here comes from an adult in good health.

CDR3 sequence (DNA): TGTGCCAGCAGCTTAGACAAGAACACTGAAGCTTTCTTT. Translating gives CASSLDKNTEAFF. The chain joins TRBV7-3 to TRBJ1-1; no firm D call. V lost 2 bases to trimming and J lost 1 base, with 5 bases between them. The CDR3 covers 13 residues. CDR1 is SGHTA, CDR2 FQGTGA, per germline.

CDR3 sequence: CASSLDPLGAEQYF. The CDR3 nucleotides are TGTGCCAGCAGCTTAGATCCCCTCGGGGCTGAGCAGTACTTC. The chain links TRBV11-2 to TRBJ2-7; possibly TRBD1 or TRBD2 for D (5 bases each). Per the germline V gene, CDR1 is SGHAT and CDR2 is FQNNGV. CDR3 length equals 14 residues. Trimming stripped 0 bases from V and 7 bases from J, with 13 bases between.

The rearrangement links TRBV9 to TRBJ1-3; D remains unclear. Trimming left V 4 bases short and J 0 bases short, with 14 bases between. The CDR3 has 16 amino acids. The germline gives CDR1 SGDLS, CDR2 YYNGEE. This chain's CDR3 is CASSPGGSVSGNTIYF. CDR3 coding DNA: TGTGCCAGCAGCCCCGGAGGGAGTGTCTCTGGAAACACCATATATTTT.

The V gene is TRBV5-5, the J gene TRBJ1-3; D is undetermined. Between the trimmed V and J ends, which lost 4 bases and 2 bases, there was a span of 10 bases. The CDR3 consists of 14 residues. The germline V gene encodes CDR1 SGHKS and CDR2 YYEKEE (reference sequence). The CDR3 DNA reads as TGTGCCAGCAGCCTGGCGGGGACTGGAAACACCATATATTTT. Translating gives CASSLAGTGNTIYF.

CDR3 sequence: CASSDGAYSPLHF. The DNA of the CDR3 is TGTGCCAGCAGTGACGGCGCGTATTCACCCCTCCACTTT. The gene calls are TRBV2 and TRBJ1-6; D gene unclear. Germline CDR1 is SNHLY and CDR2 is FYNNEI. V shed 3 bases and J shed 8 bases, with 8 bases lying between them. CDR3 size: 13 residues.

This clone has only a few counts. The rearrangement uses TRBV4-3 and TRBJ1-2; a weak D match, TRBD1 (5 bases). Trimming removed 3 bases at V and 4 bases at J, with 15 bases between. The CDR3 loop spans 15 amino acids. The germline V gene has CDR1 LGHNA and CDR2 YSLEER. CDR3 in DNA: TGCGCCAGCAGCCAGGACGGGGAGGGGCTCTATGGCTACACCTTC. It is translated as CASSQDGEGLYGYTF.

The chain links TRBV5-6 to TRBJ2-2; TRBD2 agrees at 8 bases. Germline V CDR1 and CDR2: SGHDT, YYEEEE. CDR3 size: 16 residues. Trimming removed 4 bases from V and 2 bases from J; junction bases left unmatched: 7. The CDR3 DNA is TGTGCCAGCAGCACCCCGGGGGGGCCCAACACCGGGGAGCTGTTTTTT. This encodes CASSTPGGPNTGELFF.

The chain links TRBV25-1 to TRBJ1-1; a weak D match, TRBD1 (6 bases). The V gene's germline CDR1 is MGHDK and CDR2 SYGVNS. Between the trimmed V and J ends, which lost 0 bases and 7 bases, there was a span of 15 bases. This CDR3 is 15 amino acids long. The CDR3 reads CASSEYYPGANEAFF. CDR3 coding DNA: TGTGCCAGCAGTGAATATTATCCAGGGGCGAATGAAGCTTTCTTT. The whole variable domain, filled in from reference TRBV25-1 and TRBJ1-1, reads EADIYQTPRYLVIGTGKKITLECSQTMGHDKMYWYQQDPGMELHLIHYSYGVNSTEKGDLSSESTVSRIRTEHFPLTLESARPSHTSQYLCASSEYYPGANEAFFGQGTRLTVV.

V gene TRBV28 combines with J gene TRBJ1-2, with D perhaps matching TRBD1 (5 bases). The V gene lost 8 bases and the J gene lost 6 bases, with 19 bases spanning the gap. CDR1 and CDR2 from the germline V gene are MDHEN and SYDVKM. The CDR3 loop spans 14 amino acids. The CDR3 DNA follows: TGTGCCAGCTACACCGGGACGGATTATAATGGCTACACCTTC. It specifies CASYTGTDYNGYTF.

Points on this clone: Other DNA sequences from this sample encode an identical CDR3 as well. This chain connects TRBV7-2 to TRBJ1-3, with TRBD1 matching over 8 bases. Germline V lookup: CDR1 SGHTA, CDR2 FQGNSA. CDR3 length: 15 residues. V shed 1 base, J shed 4 bases, and the junction held 3 bases outside the gene matches. CDR3 sequence: CASSLDRGTGNTIYF. The CDR3 DNA reads as TGTGCCAGCAGCTTAGACAGGGGGACAGGAAACACCATATATTTT.

The chain employs TRBV10-3 and TRBJ2-7; a weak D match, TRBD1 (6 bases). The CDR3 is 13 amino acids. Germline V gives CDR1 ENHRY, CDR2 SYGVKD. The V and J ends lost 2 bases and 3 bases respectively, with 8 bases between them. The CDR3 bases are TGTGCCATCAGTGAGACAGGGTTCTACGAGCAGTACTTC. It encodes CAISETGFYEQYF.

The chain links TRBV28 to TRBJ2-7; D gene ambiguous. Germline CDR1 reads MDHEN; CDR2 reads SYDVKM. The V end lost 5 bases, the J end lost 0 bases, and 23 bases lay between the germline ends. The CDR3 is 18 residues long. DNA of the CDR3: TGTGCCAGCAGTCCCCGGGCTAAGTGGGGAAGGGCCTCCTACGAGCAGTACTTC. It specifies CASSPRAKWGRASYEQYF.

The chain uses TRBV7-9 and TRBJ1-2; D possibly corresponds to TRBD1 (5 bases). Germline values: CDR1 SEHNR, CDR2 FQNEAQ (reference sequence). The CDR3 is made up of 12 amino acids. The germline V and J ends were trimmed by 5 bases and 8 bases, with 12 bases remaining between them. The CDR3 bases are TGTGCCAGCAGCGAGACAGAGAAAGGCTACACCTTC. It encodes CASSETEKGYTF.

The chain carries TRBV28 and TRBJ2-7; 7 nucleotides line up with TRBD1. CDR1 MDHEN and CDR2 SYDVKM come from the germline V gene. CDR3 length: 14 amino acids. V shed 6 bases and J 2 bases; nucleotides not matched to a gene: 7. This CDR3 is CASRIRDSPYEQYF. In DNA form, the CDR3 reads TGTGCCAGCAGGATTCGGGACAGTCCCTACGAGCAGTACTTC.

The genes are TRBV9 and TRBJ2-7, with TRBD1 identical over 9 bases. The CDR3 length is 14 residues. Germline V gene sequence: CDR1 SGDLS, CDR2 YYNGEE. V was clipped by 0 bases and J by 3 bases; unmatched bases: 1. The CDR3 is CASSVEGQGYEQYF. Here the CDR3 DNA reads TGTGCCAGCAGCGTAGAGGGACAGGGCTACGAGCAGTACTTC. Full variable domain (missing parts from reference TRBV9 and TRBJ2-7): DSGVTQTPKHLITATGQRVTLRCSPRSGDLSVYWYQQSLDQGLQFLIQYYNGEERAKGNILERFSAQQFPDLHSELNLSSLELGDSALYFCASSVEGQGYEQYFGPGTRLTVT.

This clone has only one observation. The chain uses TRBV10-3 and TRBJ2-7; D remains ambiguous. The germline V and J ends were trimmed by 3 bases and 6 bases, with 9 bases remaining between them. Germline CDR1 reads ENHRY; CDR2 reads SYGVKD. The CDR3 totals 12 residues. CDR3 in amino acids: CAISERALEQYF. The CDR3 DNA reads TGTGCCATCAGTGAACGGGCGCTCGAGCAGTACTTC.

This clone was counted between two and nine times. This chain links TRBV24-1 with TRBJ1-1, with D perhaps matching TRBD1 (5 bases). V lost 4 bases, J lost 1 base, and 9 bases lay in between. Looked up from germline, CDR1 is KGHDR and CDR2 is SFDVKD. The CDR3 runs to 14 residues. CDR3 bases: TGTGCCACCAGTGACCCGACAGAGAACACTGAAGCTTTCTTT. It translates to CATSDPTENTEAFF.